The 15 T cell receptor beta chains presented below share a single source sample, sequenced in a study of CD8 T cells in ankylosing spondylitis. Their recognized antigens are unknown. TCRdb re-analysed the 5' RACE reads in MiXCR, keeping a single row per CDR3 protein. The data show a few hundred thousand distinct CDR3 sequences, 15% to 20% seen once. Study-level findings and limits: Seemingly characteristic of ankylosing spondylitis blood was a TCR beta motif consisting of fewer than 10 highly homologous variants.

Input material: blood, either unsorted or a sorted T cell fraction (not recorded which). Receptors were obtained from a male donor with ankylosing spondylitis.

The chain combines TRBV12-3 or TRBV12-4 with TRBJ1-6, with 11 bases fitting TRBD1. This CDR3 contains 14 residues. J was trimmed by 9 bases and V by 6 bases; bases with no gene match: 4. CDR3 DNA sequence: TGTGCCAGCAGAGGACAGGGGGCGGGTTCACCCCTCCACTTT. Translated, it gives CASRGQGAGSPLHF.

In this sample, this clonotype turned up a few times. The rearrangement joins TRBV6-1 to TRBJ2-1, with a weak D call TRBD2 (5 bases). The CDR3 covers 13 residues. V gave up 7 bases and J gave up 8 bases, with 15 bases separating them. Germline CDR1 reads MNHNS; CDR2 reads SASEGT. This chain's CDR3 is CASKDGVVDEQFF. CDR3 coding DNA: TGTGCCAGCAAAGACGGGGTGGTTGATGAGCAGTTCTTC.

The J gene is TRBJ2-7, the V gene TRBV29-1; 13 nucleotides align to TRBD2. The V and J ends lost 7 bases and 3 bases, in that order; junction bases with no gene match: 12. Germline lookup yields CDR1 SQVTM and CDR2 ANQGSEA. This CDR3 region has 16 residues. CDR3 sequence reads: CSAGLAGAPPLYEQYF. Written as DNA, the CDR3 is TGCAGCGCCGGACTAGCGGGGGCTCCACCACTCTACGAGCAGTACTTC.

In its sample, this clonotype was seen many times. The V and J genes are TRBV20-1 and TRBJ2-7; the match to TRBD1 covers 9 bases. Germline-derived CDR1 and CDR2 are DFQATT and SNEGSKA (reference sequence). The CDR3 is 14 amino acids. Trimming removed 1 base from V and 0 bases from J; junction bases left unmatched: 1. The CDR3, as DNA: TGCAGTGCTAGAGTGACAGGGGGCTCCTACGAGCAGTACTTC. Its translation is CSARVTGGSYEQYF.

This clonotype was observed a handful of times. The chain combines TRBV7-2 with TRBJ2-1; 7 positions agree with TRBD2. This CDR3 is 13 amino acids long. Germline V gene lookup returns CDR1 SGHTA and CDR2 FQGNSA. V lost 3 bases, J lost 9 bases, and 5 bases stayed unmatched. Written as DNA, the CDR3 is TGTGCCAGCAGCTTGGCGGGAGCAGTTGAGCAGTTCTTC. This codes for CASSLAGAVEQFF.

Comment on this clonotype: At one end the junction does not follow the germline gene, possibly because of a read error. The chain combines TRBV9 with TRBJ2-5; a possible D gene is TRBD1 (6 bases). This CDR3 is 15 amino acids long. The V gene's germline CDR1 is SGDLS and CDR2 YYNGEE. The CDR3 nucleotides are TGTGACAGCAGCACCTTAGGGACATACCAAGAGACCCAGTACTTC. The encoded protein is CDSSTLGTYQETQYF.

Comment on this clonotype: Compared with germline, one end of the junction differs, possibly owing to a read error. The chain is built from TRBV20-1 and TRBJ1-6; perhaps TRBD1 as D (5 bases). The CDR3 has 15 amino acids. Per germline, CDR1 DFQATT and CDR2 SNEGSKA (reference sequence). The CDR3 is CSAREGAGSGSPLHF. CDR3 bases: TGCAGTGCCAGAGAAGGTGCAGGGTCGGGTTCACCCCTCCACTTT.

The V gene is TRBV6-2 or TRBV6-3, the J gene TRBJ2-1, with D perhaps given as TRBD1 or TRBD2 (5 bases each). Deletions cut 2 bases from V and 7 bases from J, with 12 bases between. CDR3 length equals 14 residues. The germline gives CDR1 MNHEY, CDR2 SVGEGT. CDR3 bases: TGTGCCAGCAGTTACCCCGGGGCATCGAATGAGCAGTTCTTC. Translation: CASSYPGASNEQFF.

This clonotype was seen only a few times. The V and J genes are TRBV18 and TRBJ1-6; D uncertain. V was trimmed by 5 bases and J by 0 bases, leaving 11 bases between them. CDR1 is KGHSH, CDR2 LQKENI, per germline. The CDR3 is 16 amino acids. Here the CDR3 reads CASSRAGGSYNSPLHF. CDR3 coding DNA: TGTGCCAGCTCAAGGGCGGGAGGCTCCTATAATTCACCCCTCCACTTT.

The rearrangement links TRBV28 to TRBJ2-7; 7 bases fit TRBD2. Germline V gene sequence: CDR1 MDHEN, CDR2 SYDVKM. The J segment lost 3 bases and the V segment lost 6 bases, leaving 14 bases of the junction unmatched. CDR3 size: 16 residues. This CDR3 is CASSSLGASGGYEQYF. CDR3 in DNA: TGTGCCAGCAGCAGCCTAGGGGCTAGCGGTGGCTACGAGCAGTACTTC. Combining the CDR3 with reference TRBV28 and TRBJ2-7 gives the whole variable domain DVKVTQSSRYLVKRTGEKVFLECVQDMDHENMFWYRQDPGLGLRLIYFSYDVKMKEKGDIPEGYSVSREKKERFSLILESASTNQTSMYLCASSSLGASGGYEQYFGPGTRLTVT.

The chain combines TRBV2 with TRBJ2-1; D is undetermined. V gave up 6 bases and J gave up 0 bases, with 9 bases separating them. Germline-derived CDR1 and CDR2 are SNHLY and FYNNEI. The CDR3 contains 14 residues. The CDR3 nucleotides are TGTGCCAGCAGCGACATAAGCTCCTACAATGAGCAGTTCTTC. Translating it yields CASSDISSYNEQFF.

In its sample, this clonotype was seen a few times. The chain links TRBV12-3 or TRBV12-4 to TRBJ2-2, with 13 bases matching TRBD2. J was trimmed by 5 bases and V by 5 bases; bases with no gene match: 2. The CDR3 is made up of 15 amino acids. The CDR3 DNA is TGTGCCAGCAGTCCGACTAGCGGGAGGACCGGGGAGCTGTTTTTT. It specifies CASSPTSGRTGELFF.

This clonotype was seen repeatedly, ten times or more. The rearrangement links TRBV20-1 to TRBJ2-5; possibly TRBD2 for D (6 bases). The germline V gene has CDR1 DFQATT and CDR2 SNEGSKA (reference sequence). Trimming pared 2 bases from V and 5 bases from J, leaving 12 bases between. The CDR3 has 13 residues. The CDR3, as DNA: TGCAGTGCTAGATCGGGACTGCGGGAGACCCAGTACTTC. The encoded protein is CSARSGLRETQYF.

The rearrangement links TRBV6-2 or TRBV6-3 to TRBJ2-5; 14 bases map to TRBD2. The germline gives CDR1 MNHEY, CDR2 SVGEGT. Germline trimming cut 6 bases from V and 4 bases from J; bases unmatched to any gene: 13. This CDR3 comprises 18 residues. The CDR3 DNA reads TGTGCCAGCAGGCGAACCGGGACTAGCGGGAGTGGGGGAGAGACCCAGTACTTC. Translated, it gives CASRRTGTSGSGGETQYF.

This sequence joins TRBV10-3 and TRBJ2-3; D possibly corresponds to TRBD2 (7 bases). Germline V gene sequence: CDR1 ENHRY, CDR2 SYGVKD. This CDR3 contains 16 residues. The V end lost 8 bases, the J end lost 3 bases, and 21 bases lay between the germline ends. The CDR3 is CAIGGAQTWGTDTQYF. The CDR3, as DNA: TGTGCCATCGGGGGGGCACAGACGTGGGGTACAGATACGCAGTATTTT.